The sequence of this T cell receptor beta chain was determined in a study of blood T cell repertoires in COVID-19. About the research overall: The origin of the acute and convalescent COVID-19 samples was the United States, Italy and Spain. The cDNA or gDNA used as material had been derived from T cells, B-cell-depleted T cells, or PBMCs.

Germline lookup yields CDR1 SGDLS and CDR2 YYNGEE. V lost 3 bases and J lost 6; bases outside the gene matches: 10. The CDR3 contains 16 residues. Profiling relied on immunoSEQ multiplex PCR, and the TCRdb table lists in-frame clones only, not all of them. Among approximately 210,000 clones, approximately 89% were seen once, and the ten largest hold about 4.8%. This receptor was identified in a woman aged 40 to 50 with acute or convalescent COVID-19. The chain recombines TRBV9 with TRBJ2-5; 11 bases fit TRBD1. The specimen was peripheral blood. The CDR3 nucleotides are TGTGCCAGCAGCGCAGCCGGGACAGGGGGGAGGAAGACCCAGTACTTC. Amino acid sequence: CASSAAGTGGRKTQYF.